A selection of T cell receptor beta chains follows, all from one sample in a study of beta chain features in type 1 diabetes. Sequencing used immunoSEQ multiplex PCR; TCRdb keeps in-frame clones, though not all of them. The sample gives over 200,000 clones, approximately 10% of which show up once; more than 0.015% is in the top ten. The source material was naive CD4+ T cells from blood. These receptor sequences come from a man younger than 45 with type 1 diabetes. CDR3s include the opening cysteine and the closing phenylalanine or tryptophan. A D gene is named only where the DNA matches it firmly. Clone size is not always given. Where it is, it says once, few, many or a class for expanded clones.

few	TRBV25-1	TRBJ2-7	-	14	TGTGCCAGCAGTGAAATAGGGGGAGACTACGAGCAGTACTTC	CASSEIGGDYEQYF
few	TRBV5-1	TRBJ2-1	-	17	TGCGCCAGCAGCTTGTGGGGAGGGGGGGACGCCTACAATGAGCAGTTCTTC	CASSLWGGGDAYNEQFF
few	TRBV7-3	TRBJ2-7	-	14	TGTGCCAGCAGCTTAACGGCGGGATCCTACGAGCAGTACTTC	CASSLTAGSYEQYF
few	TRBV6-6	TRBJ1-1	TRBD1	15	TGTGCCAGCAGTACCACAGGGGGCGACGGCACTGAAGCTTTCTTT	CASSTTGGDGTEAFF
few	TRBV9	TRBJ2-1	TRBD2	16	TGTGCCAGCAGCGTAGAGGCCGGGGGGTTTTCGAATGAGCAGTTCTTC	CASSVEAGGFSNEQFF
once	TRBV6-1	TRBJ1-5	-	12	TGTGCCAGCAGTGAACTGAGTCAGCCCCAGCATTTT	CASSELSQPQHF
-	TRBV18	TRBJ1-1	-	13	TGTGCCAGCTCGACAGGTGGGAACACTGAAGCTTTCTTT	CASSTGGNTEAFF
few	TRBV7-2	TRBJ2-3	-	15	TGTGCCAGCAGCGTCCGGCGGGTTAGCACAGATACGCAGTATTTT	CASSVRRVSTDTQYF
few	TRBV11-2	TRBJ1-2	-	13	TGTGCCAGCAGCTTAGGAGGGGAGGCTGGCTACACCTTC	CASSLGGEAGYTF
few	TRBV9	TRBJ2-1	TRBD2	15	TGTGCCAGCAGCGTAGCAACTAGCGGGGCAAATGAGCAGTTCTTC	CASSVATSGANEQFF
-	TRBV19	TRBJ2-5	TRBD2	14	TGTGCCAGTAGTATTGTAGCGGGGGAAGAGACCCAGTACTTC	CASSIVAGEETQYF
-	TRBV7-9	TRBJ1-2	-	14	TGTGCCAGCAGCTTGGGAGGGTACAGTGAAGGCTACACCTTC	CASSLGGYSEGYTF